This TCR beta chain was found in a study of cytomegalovirus exposure and HLA in healthy donors. 13 Jbeta primers and 60 Vbeta primers were used for the PCR. Sequencing used immunoSEQ multiplex PCR; TCRdb keeps in-frame clones, though not all of them. Among approximately 160,000 clones, about four fifths were seen once, and the ten largest hold under 5%. A word on this clone: What it recognizes is unknown.

Findings and caveats of the study: The listing of 150 to 200 TCR beta chains classed them as cytomegalovirus-associated. Some V segments (TRBV6-2 and TRBV6-3 among them) were excluded as indistinguishable.

The CDR3 extends over 16 amino acids. Germline CDR1 is SGHDT and CDR2 is YYEEEE. With 6 bases clipped from V and 5 bases from J, the junction kept 13 bases outside the gene matches. This sequence joins TRBV5-6 and TRBJ2-3; 9 bases align to TRBD1. The TCR originated in a man between 18 and 35 years old in good health and CMV-seronegative. The material sequenced was PBMCs. The CDR3 protein is CASNYGGTGLLDTQYF. DNA of the CDR3: TGTGCCAGCAACTACGGGGGGACAGGGTTGCTAGATACGCAGTATTTT. Based on the CDR3 plus reference TRBV5-6 and TRBJ2-3, the full variable domain is DAGVTQSPTHLIKTRGQQVTLRCSPKSGHDTVSWYQQALGQGPQFIFQYYEEEERQRGNFPDRFSGHQFPNYSSELNVNALLLGDSALYLCASNYGGTGLLDTQYFGPGTRLTVL.